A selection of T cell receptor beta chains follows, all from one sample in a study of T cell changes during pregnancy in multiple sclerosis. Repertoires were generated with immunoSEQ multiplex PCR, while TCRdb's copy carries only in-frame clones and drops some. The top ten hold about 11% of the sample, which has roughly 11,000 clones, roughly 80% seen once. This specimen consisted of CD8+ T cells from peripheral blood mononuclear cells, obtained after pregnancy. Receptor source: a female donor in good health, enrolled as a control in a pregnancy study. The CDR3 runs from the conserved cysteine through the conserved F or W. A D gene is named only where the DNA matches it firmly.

CDR3aa: CASSLQGFDTQYF; d_gene: NA; j_gene: TRBJ2-3; v_gene: TRBV7-3
CDR3aa: CASRPAGYNEQFF; d_gene: TRBD2; j_gene: TRBJ2-1; v_gene: TRBV6-1
CDR3aa: CASSSSAGGFFDEQFF; d_gene: TRBD2; j_gene: TRBJ2-1; v_gene: TRBV7-9
CDR3aa: CASSTSGTDTQYF; d_gene: TRBD2; j_gene: TRBJ2-3; v_gene: TRBV6-4
CDR3aa: CARSAGTGTNTGELFF; d_gene: NA; j_gene: TRBJ2-2; v_gene: TRBV7-5
CDR3aa: CARQANTEAFF; d_gene: NA; j_gene: TRBJ1-1; v_gene: TRBV2
CDR3aa: CASSAGSGNTIYF; d_gene: NA; j_gene: TRBJ1-3; v_gene: TRBV7-9
CDR3aa: CASRWTSGIQDTQYF; d_gene: TRBD2; j_gene: TRBJ2-3; v_gene: TRBV7-8
CDR3aa: CASSQSRWGGLNSYEQYF; d_gene: TRBD2; j_gene: TRBJ2-7; v_gene: TRBV14
CDR3aa: CASSDDKTSVDEQFF; d_gene: TRBD2; j_gene: TRBJ2-1; v_gene: TRBV6-4
CDR3aa: CASSLTNSHTEAFF; d_gene: NA; j_gene: TRBJ1-1; v_gene: TRBV11-1
CDR3aa: CATRDSGETQYF; d_gene: TRBD1; j_gene: TRBJ2-5; v_gene: TRBV15
CDR3aa: CANAAGTGGYEQYF; d_gene: TRBD1; j_gene: TRBJ2-7; v_gene: TRBV6-1
CDR3aa: CASSLVSGEATNEQFF; d_gene: NA; j_gene: TRBJ2-1; v_gene: TRBV13
CDR3aa: CASKTGGDTGELFF; d_gene: TRBD1; j_gene: TRBJ2-2; v_gene: TRBV6-6
CDR3aa: CASSDYSSSTDTQYF; d_gene: NA; j_gene: TRBJ2-3; v_gene: TRBV6-4
CDR3aa: CASSREREGPSGEQYF; d_gene: TRBD2; j_gene: TRBJ2-7; v_gene: TRBV28
CDR3aa: CASSNTRLNKRGNEQFF; d_gene: NA; j_gene: TRBJ2-1; v_gene: TRBV7-9
CDR3aa: CASSPRTGISYEQYF; d_gene: TRBD1; j_gene: TRBJ2-7; v_gene: TRBV19
CDR3aa: CASSLAASRIMFF; d_gene: NA; j_gene: TRBJ2-1; v_gene: TRBV7-8
CDR3aa: CASSELAGGTGELFF; d_gene: TRBD2; j_gene: TRBJ2-2; v_gene: TRBV6-1
CDR3aa: CASSLDRGQSGELFF; d_gene: TRBD1; j_gene: TRBJ2-2; v_gene: TRBV5-8
CDR3aa: CASSLSTGEEQFF; d_gene: TRBD1; j_gene: TRBJ2-1; v_gene: TRBV27
CDR3aa: CASSVESAAGVREQYF; d_gene: TRBD2; j_gene: TRBJ2-7; v_gene: TRBV9
CDR3aa: CASSYFVGGQGTEAFF; d_gene: NA; j_gene: TRBJ1-1; v_gene: TRBV11-2
CDR3aa: CASSLAGGNEQYF; d_gene: TRBD2; j_gene: TRBJ2-7; v_gene: TRBV7-3
CDR3aa: CASSFRGRRRETQYF; d_gene: NA; j_gene: TRBJ2-5; v_gene: TRBV11-1
CDR3aa: CASSPDYGYTF; d_gene: NA; j_gene: TRBJ1-2; v_gene: TRBV7-9
CDR3aa: CASSVSAGVYEQFF; d_gene: TRBD2; j_gene: TRBJ2-1; v_gene: TRBV7-8
CDR3aa: CASSHNTRGRGCEQYF; d_gene: NA; j_gene: TRBJ2-7; v_gene: TRBV21-1
CDR3aa: CASSLQGSEQYF; d_gene: TRBD1; j_gene: TRBJ2-7; v_gene: TRBV5-6
CDR3aa: CASTLTGENTEAFF; d_gene: TRBD1; j_gene: TRBJ1-1; v_gene: TRBV13
CDR3aa: CASSDRGQETQYF; d_gene: TRBD1; j_gene: TRBJ2-5; v_gene: TRBV5-4
CDR3aa: CASSQDGRGGNQPQHF; d_gene: TRBD1; j_gene: TRBJ1-5; v_gene: TRBV4-2
CDR3aa: CATDEQGSNTGELFF; d_gene: NA; j_gene: TRBJ2-2; v_gene: TRBV15
CDR3aa: CASSIWGEEETQYF; d_gene: NA; j_gene: TRBJ2-5; v_gene: TRBV19
CDR3aa: CASSQGGRGTDTQYF; d_gene: TRBD2; j_gene: TRBJ2-3; v_gene: TRBV4-3
CDR3aa: CASSPDRVKLFF; d_gene: TRBD1; j_gene: TRBJ1-4; v_gene: TRBV7-9
CDR3aa: CASEREGSTEQFF; d_gene: TRBD2; j_gene: TRBJ2-1; v_gene: TRBV7-9
CDR3aa: CASSRTSGRNEQFF; d_gene: TRBD2; j_gene: TRBJ2-1; v_gene: TRBV6-5
CDR3aa: CAWSDGGGEQYF; d_gene: TRBD2; j_gene: TRBJ2-7; v_gene: TRBV30
CDR3aa: CASSFPSAAYEQYF; d_gene: NA; j_gene: TRBJ2-7; v_gene: TRBV28
CDR3aa: CASRDGQGASLIYGYTF; d_gene: TRBD1; j_gene: TRBJ1-2; v_gene: TRBV5-1
CDR3aa: CASSQDKDRTMTDQPQHF; d_gene: NA; j_gene: TRBJ1-5; v_gene: TRBV4-1
CDR3aa: CASSQDLTTAGGVHEQYF; d_gene: TRBD2; j_gene: TRBJ2-7; v_gene: TRBV4-2
CDR3aa: CASSILAGGRTGELFF; d_gene: TRBD2; j_gene: TRBJ2-2; v_gene: TRBV7-9
CDR3aa: CASSTRLAGGPETQYF; d_gene: TRBD2; j_gene: TRBJ2-5; v_gene: TRBV27
CDR3aa: CSVDFGANVLTF; d_gene: NA; j_gene: TRBJ2-6; v_gene: TRBV29-1
CDR3aa: CASSSTPWDTLSPLHF; d_gene: NA; j_gene: TRBJ1-6; v_gene: TRBV11-2
CDR3aa: CASSFRGDTQYF; d_gene: NA; j_gene: TRBJ2-3; v_gene: TRBV27
CDR3aa: CASSLLSGGYPYEQYF; d_gene: TRBD2; j_gene: TRBJ2-7; v_gene: TRBV27
CDR3aa: CASSPGLSGANVLTF; d_gene: NA; j_gene: TRBJ2-6; v_gene: TRBV6-5
CDR3aa: CSVVYHGLGETQYF; d_gene: TRBD2; j_gene: TRBJ2-5; v_gene: TRBV29-1
CDR3aa: CASTMGGEQYF; d_gene: NA; j_gene: TRBJ2-7; v_gene: TRBV6-5
CDR3aa: CASSPGEGLAGFNEQFF; d_gene: TRBD2; j_gene: TRBJ2-1; v_gene: TRBV7-9